The 26 T cell receptor beta chains below were found in one sample sequenced in a study of blood T cell repertoires in COVID-19. Data came from immunoSEQ multiplex PCR; TCRdb stores just in-frame clones and leaves some out. The sample yields over 95,000 clones, 85% seen once. Sequencing was done on a sample of peripheral blood. All receptors come from a man between 35 and 55 years old with acute or convalescent COVID-19.

The chain is built from TRBV6-2 or TRBV6-3 and TRBJ2-7; perhaps TRBD2 as D (6 bases). V lost 5 bases and J lost 6, with 11 bases in between. From germline, CDR1 is MNHEY and CDR2 SVGEGT. The CDR3 contains 12 residues. The CDR3 bases are TGTGCCAGCAGTCAGGGACTCGGCGAGCAGTACTTC. Protein: CASSQGLGEQYF.

The rearrangement uses TRBV18 and TRBJ1-1; 7 bases map to TRBD1. V shed 3 bases, J shed 1 base, and the junction held 2 bases outside the gene matches. The CDR3 extends over 14 amino acids. Germline CDR1 KGHSH, CDR2 LQKENI. The CDR3 region is CASSPGQTNTEAFF. Here the CDR3 DNA reads TGTGCCAGCTCACCGGGACAGACGAACACTGAAGCTTTCTTT.

The chain has TRBV4-1 and TRBJ1-1; unclear D gene. Germline values: CDR1 MGHRA, CDR2 YSYEKL. Trimming took 4 bases from V and 5 from J, leaving 14 bases between them. The CDR3 spans 14 residues. This chain's CDR3 is CASSPRGVETEAFF. CDR3 DNA: TGCGCCAGCAGCCCGCGCGGGGTGGAAACTGAAGCTTTCTTT.

Concerning this clone: Other nucleotide sequences in the sample specify the same CDR3. The CDR3 coding sequence is TGTGCCAGCTCACCACTGCAGGGGGGCTACGAGCAGTACTTC. Amino acid sequence: CASSPLQGGYEQYF. The chain carries TRBV18 and TRBJ2-7; a weak D match, TRBD1 (7 bases). Per germline, CDR1 KGHSH and CDR2 LQKENI. The CDR3 has 14 amino acids. V lost 1 base and J 3 bases, leaving 10 bases between the germline ends.

The chain has TRBV18 and TRBJ2-1, with 10 bases matching TRBD2. V gave up 3 bases and J gave up 0 bases; unmatched junction bases: 5. CDR1 is KGHSH and CDR2 is LQKENI in the germline V gene. CDR3 length: 17 residues. The CDR3 sequence is CASSPTLAGVSYNEQFF. Written as DNA, the CDR3 is TGTGCCAGCTCACCTACTCTAGCGGGGGTCTCCTACAATGAGCAGTTCTTC.

This clone came up once. The chain links TRBV6-5 to TRBJ2-1, with a possible D match to TRBD2 (5 bases). Looked up from germline, CDR1 is MNHEY and CDR2 is SVGAGI. The CDR3 runs 13 residues. The germline V and J ends were trimmed by 0 bases and 14 bases, with 14 bases remaining between them. The CDR3 loop is CASSYSRGGEEFF. CDR3 nucleotide sequence: TGTGCCAGCAGTTACTCCCGAGGAGGCGAGGAGTTCTTC.

The chain recombines TRBV5-1 with TRBJ2-7; D gene uncertain. There are 16 residues in the CDR3. CDR1 is SGHRS, CDR2 YFSETQ, per germline. The V and J ends lost 0 bases and 1 base respectively, with 14 bases between them. The CDR3 loop is CASSLDKEKPSYEQYF. For the CDR3, the DNA is TGCGCCAGCAGCTTGGATAAGGAGAAACCTTCCTACGAGCAGTACTTC.

J is TRBJ2-7 and V is TRBV5-1; 15 bases are a match to TRBD2. This CDR3 is built from 16 residues. The V segment lost 4 bases and the J segment 5 bases; nucleotides outside the gene matches: 7. CDR1 SGHRS and CDR2 YFSETQ come from the germline V gene. The CDR3 here is CASSRTSGGAVHEQYF. DNA for the CDR3: TGCGCCAGCAGCCGGACTAGCGGGGGGGCTGTTCACGAGCAGTACTTC.

The chain is built from TRBV5-1 and TRBJ2-2; TRBD2 might be the D (5 bases). Germline loops: CDR1 SGHRS, CDR2 YFSETQ. Trimming removed 5 bases from V and 5 bases from J, with 13 bases in between. This CDR3 spans 14 amino acids. CDR3 DNA: TGCGCCAGCAGGGACTTGCCGGAGACCGGGGAGCTGTTTTTT. Translation gives CASRDLPETGELFF.

The CDR3 DNA is TGCGCCAGCAGCTTAACACAGGGGTACGAGCAGTACTTC. As protein: CASSLTQGYEQYF. The chain uses TRBV5-1 and TRBJ2-7, with 7 positions matching TRBD1. V trimming: 2 bases; J trimming: 4 bases; junction bases outside the gene matches: 3. The CDR3 totals 13 residues. CDR1 and CDR2 (germline): SGHRS, YFSETQ.

The V call is TRBV7-2, the J call TRBJ2-5; no reliable D call. The length of the CDR3 is 16 residues. V was shortened by 1 base and J by 3 bases, with 15 bases between the two germline ends. The germline V gene has CDR1 SGHTA and CDR2 FQGNSA. The CDR3 spells CASSLVWLTRKETQYF. The CDR3 DNA reads as TGTGCCAGCAGCTTAGTCTGGTTGACTCGAAAAGAGACCCAGTACTTC.

The chain has TRBV10-3 and TRBJ2-3; 12 bases agree with TRBD2. The V segment lost 4 bases and the J segment 2 bases; nucleotides outside the gene matches: 4. The CDR3 runs to 16 residues. The germline gives CDR1 ENHRY, CDR2 SYGVKD. Written as DNA, the CDR3 is TGTGCCATCAGTGGGACTAGCGGGGATTACACAGATACGCAGTATTTT. This sequence encodes CAISGTSGDYTDTQYF.

The chain recombines TRBV21-1 with TRBJ2-7; the D call in the table, TRBD2, was not verified against the DNA. TRBV21-1 is labeled a pseudogene. This CDR3 has 17 residues. This CDR3 reads CASSKTTPTGESYEQYF. Written as DNA, the CDR3 is TGTGCCAGCAGCAAAACCACCCCCACCGGGGAGTCCTACGAGCAGTACTTC.

The chain has TRBV5-4 and TRBJ2-5; 7 positions match TRBD1. V trimming: 2 bases; J trimming: 4 bases; junction bases outside the gene matches: 8. CDR3 length equals 15 residues. Per the germline V gene, CDR1 is SGHNT and CDR2 is YYREEE (reference sequence). The CDR3 spells CASSLRDSPGETQYF. The CDR3 DNA sequence: TGTGCCAGCAGCTTACGGGACAGTCCAGGAGAGACCCAGTACTTC.

The V and J genes are TRBV12-3 or TRBV12-4 and TRBJ2-7; no clear D. The CDR3 has 12 amino acids. Trimming removed 2 bases from V and 6 bases from J, with 8 bases in between. The DNA for the CDR3 is TGTGCCAGCAGTTTAACACAGCCCGAGCAGTACTTC. Translating it yields CASSLTQPEQYF.

The chain employs TRBV4-1 and TRBJ1-4, with D unclear. Germline assignment: CDR1 MGHRA and CDR2 YSYEKL. The V end was cut by 3 bases, the J end by 12 bases, with 11 bases between. The CDR3 consists of 12 residues. CDR3 in amino acids: CASSQGQAELFF. CDR3 coding DNA: TGCGCCAGCAGCCAGGGTCAGGCAGAACTGTTTTTT.

This chain connects TRBV19 to TRBJ1-2, with 7 nucleotides matching TRBD1. V was clipped by 6 bases and J by 7 bases; unmatched bases: 14. Germline V lookup: CDR1 LNHDA, CDR2 SQIVND (reference sequence). The CDR3 length is 15 residues. CDR3 coding DNA: TGTGCCAGTAGCAACCAAAGGACAGGTACTACTGGCTACACCTTC. Translating it yields CASSNQRTGTTGYTF.

The chain has TRBV13 and TRBJ2-3, with 9 bases identical to TRBD2. Per the germline V gene, CDR1 is PRHDT and CDR2 is FYEKMQ (reference sequence). V trimming: 6 bases; J trimming: 6 bases; junction bases outside the gene matches: 10. The CDR3 is made up of 15 amino acids. Here the CDR3 DNA reads TGTGCCAGCAGTTCCATAGCGGGGGTGACGGATACGCAGTATTTT. Its translation: CASSSIAGVTDTQYF.

A single count supports this clone. This sequence joins TRBV18 and TRBJ1-1; a possible D gene is TRBD1 (6 bases). This CDR3 has 13 amino acids. CDR1 is KGHSH, CDR2 LQKENI, per germline. V dropped 5 bases and J dropped 6 bases, with 13 bases sitting between them. The CDR3: CASSTTGYSEAFF. DNA for the CDR3: TGTGCCAGCTCAACAACAGGGTACTCTGAAGCTTTCTTT.

The genes are TRBV7-6 and TRBJ1-2, with unresolved D. The CDR3 contains 14 residues. Per the germline V gene, CDR1 is SGHVS and CDR2 is FNYEAQ. V dropped 2 bases and J dropped 7 bases, with 14 bases sitting between them. CDR3 region: CASSLNIRDFGYTF. The CDR3 coding sequence is TGTGCCAGCAGCTTAAACATTCGTGATTTTGGCTACACCTTC.

V is TRBV7-3 and J is TRBJ2-5; D is unresolved. V was pared by 8 bases and J by 0 bases, with 13 bases between. This CDR3 region has 14 residues. From germline, CDR1 is SGHTA and CDR2 FQGTGA. The CDR3 sequence is CASGQNSYQETQYF. CDR3 DNA: TGTGCCAGCGGGCAAAACAGTTACCAAGAGACCCAGTACTTC.

This chain connects TRBV5-1 to TRBJ1-1; D might be TRBD1 (5 bases). Germline values: CDR1 SGHRS, CDR2 YFSETQ. This CDR3 is 14 amino acids long. Deletions cut 3 bases from V and 1 base from J, with 10 bases between. The CDR3 DNA sequence: TGCGCCAGCAGCTCCACCACAGGGAACACTGAAGCTTTCTTT. This codes for CASSSTTGNTEAFF. Looking up the rest from reference TRBV5-1 and TRBJ1-1 gives the full variable domain: KAGVTQTPRYLIKTRGQQVTLSCSPISGHRSVSWYQQTPGQGLQFLFEYFSETQRNKGNFPGRFSGRQFSNSRSEMNVSTLELGDSALYLCASSSTTGNTEAFFGQGTRLTVV.

This rearrangement joins TRBV11-2 to TRBJ1-2; D uncertain. Trimming cost V 1 base and J 5 bases, with 20 bases left between them. From germline, CDR1 is SGHAT and CDR2 FQNNGV. The CDR3 spans 17 residues. The CDR3 protein is CASSLVRGGFSGYGYTF. The CDR3 DNA reads TGTGCCAGCAGCTTAGTCCGCGGCGGCTTTTCGGGGTATGGCTACACCTTC.

The V gene is TRBV7-2, the J gene TRBJ1-2; TRBD1 is a possible D gene (5 bases). This CDR3 region has 13 residues. The germline V gene encodes CDR1 SGHTA and CDR2 FQGNSA. V dropped 1 base and J dropped 8 bases, with 11 bases sitting between them. CDR3 sequence reads: CASSLGDSVGYTF. In DNA, the CDR3 is TGTGCCAGCAGCTTAGGAGACAGCGTCGGCTACACCTTC.

CDR3 coding DNA: TGTGCCAGCAGCTCTTACGGAGGAGTTCAAGCTTTCTTT. Amino acids: CASSSYGGVQAFF. The chain carries TRBV12-3 or TRBV12-4 and TRBJ1-1; no clear D gene. The CDR3 covers 13 residues. The V gene lost 6 bases and the J gene lost 9 bases, with 17 bases spanning the gap.

This chain connects TRBV25-1 to TRBJ2-7; 7 bases align to TRBD2. The CDR3 has 13 amino acids. Unmatched junction bases numbered 9, after V lost 9 bases and J lost 4 bases. Per the germline V gene, CDR1 is MGHDK and CDR2 is SYGVNS. CDR3 residues: CASSRGRAYEQYF. The CDR3 DNA reads as TGTGCCAGTTCCCGAGGGAGGGCGTACGAGCAGTACTTC.